The 6 T cell receptor beta chains in this list originate from one sample, sequenced in a study of cytomegalovirus exposure and HLA in healthy donors. PCR was performed using 60 Vbeta and 13 Jbeta primers. Some clones are missing from TCRdb's copy, which holds only in-frame ones; the method was immunoSEQ multiplex PCR. This sample yields about 77,000 clones, of which more than 75% are seen a single time; 3% to 3.5% belongs to the top ten. The sequenced material came from PBMCs. All receptors come from a man between 40 and 49 years old in good health and CMV-seronegative.

The chain has TRBV9 and TRBJ2-5; a possible D gene is TRBD2 (6 bases). There are 13 residues in the CDR3. V lost 0 bases to trimming and J lost 5 bases, with 8 bases between them. The germline V gene has CDR1 SGDLS and CDR2 YYNGEE. This CDR3 is CASSVDGGETQYF. CDR3 bases: TGTGCCAGCAGCGTAGATGGAGGGGAGACCCAGTACTTC.

The V call is TRBV5-4, the J call TRBJ1-2; 7 bases align to TRBD1. The CDR3 spans 17 residues. Germline loops: CDR1 SGHNT, CDR2 YYREEE (reference sequence). J gave up 4 bases and V 0 bases, and 12 bases lay outside the gene matches. The CDR3 here is CASSLEGLRGPSYGYTF. In nucleotides, the CDR3 is TGTGCCAGCAGCTTGGAGGGACTGAGGGGGCCCTCCTATGGCTACACCTTC.

The genes are TRBV7-2 and TRBJ1-2; 8 nucleotides match TRBD1. The CDR3 has 14 residues. Germline CDR1 SGHTA, CDR2 FQGNSA. The junction had 3 bases not matched to a gene; V was cut back by 6 bases and J by 0 bases. This CDR3 reads CASRTGGANYGYTF. Written as DNA, the CDR3 is TGTGCCAGCAGAACAGGGGGAGCTAACTATGGCTACACCTTC.

This sequence joins TRBV6-4 and TRBJ1-6, with 9 bases fitting TRBD1. Germline V gives CDR1 MRHNA, CDR2 SNTAGT. The ends lost 7 bases at V and 8 bases at J; junction bases unmatched: 9. The CDR3 totals 15 residues. CDR3: CASNLKTGGHSPLHF. CDR3 nucleotides: TGTGCCAGCAACCTCAAGACAGGGGGTCATTCACCCCTCCACTTT.

The CDR3 nucleotides read TGCGCCAGCAGTGCGGGCGTGGGACTAGCGGGGCTTCTGTACGAGCAGTACTTC. Its translation is CASSAGVGLAGLLYEQYF. V is TRBV10-1 and J is TRBJ2-7; 13 bases align to TRBD2. Losses at the gene ends were 4 bases for V and 4 bases for J; bases not matched to a gene: 13. Per the germline V gene, CDR1 is WNHNN and CDR2 is SYGVQD (reference sequence). This CDR3 comprises 18 residues.

This chain uses TRBV5-1 with TRBJ1-5; D not resolved. Germline-derived CDR1 and CDR2 are SGHRS and YFSETQ. The CDR3 spans 15 residues. V dropped 0 bases and J dropped 0 bases, with 7 bases sitting between them. CDR3 sequence (DNA): TGCGCCAGCAGCTTGGGTCAGAATAGCAATCAGCCCCAGCATTTT. Its translation is CASSLGQNSNQPQHF.